A single sample is the source of the 4 T cell receptor beta chains below, sequenced in a study of T-cell reconstitution after alpha-beta-depleted transplantation in children. Molecular barcoding with unique molecular identifiers was used for the TCRbeta library. Each CDR3 protein gets one entry after TCRdb re-called the PCR reads with MiXCR. The sample carries some 250,000 distinct CDR3 sequences, approximately 12% recorded once. The sequences come from PBMCs from the stem cell graft donor, collected from the stem cell graft. Receptors were obtained from a human donor who donated a stem cell graft to a child with acute lymphoblastic leukemia.

Only a few counts were recorded for this clonotype. This chain joins TRBV11-2 and TRBJ2-5, with D tentatively TRBD2 (7 bases). V was shortened by 5 bases and J by 7 bases, with 17 bases between the two germline ends. This CDR3 spans 14 amino acids. Germline loops: CDR1 SGHAT, CDR2 FQNNGV. In DNA form, the CDR3 reads TGTGCCAGCAGCCGAGGGGGGGAGAGGGGGACCCAGTACTTC. It codes for CASSRGGERGTQYF.

There are a few counts of this clonotype. The chain combines TRBV9 with TRBJ2-2, with D uncertain. This CDR3 has 11 residues. CDR1 is SGDLS and CDR2 is YYNGEE in the germline V gene. Trimming stripped 0 bases from V and 7 bases from J, with 1 base between. CDR3 sequence reads: CASSVDGELFF. In nucleotides, the CDR3 is TGTGCCAGCAGCGTAGACGGGGAGCTGTTTTTT.

The J gene is TRBJ2-1, the V gene TRBV12-3 or TRBV12-4; TRBD2 aligns across 10 bases. There are 19 residues in the CDR3. Losses at the gene ends were 8 bases for V and 6 bases for J; bases not matched to a gene: 22. CDR3: CASGVSSGRHPIGPNEQFF. CDR3 DNA sequence: TGTGCCAGCGGCGTGTCTAGCGGGAGACACCCAATAGGGCCCAATGAGCAGTTCTTC.

Ten or more counts support this clonotype. This rearrangement joins TRBV6-5 to TRBJ1-1; D gene ambiguous. V dropped 0 bases and J dropped 4 bases, with 9 bases sitting between them. This CDR3 spans 14 amino acids. Looked up from germline, CDR1 is MNHEY and CDR2 is SVGAGI. CDR3 bases: TGTGCCAGCAGTTACTCGATGTCCGGCACTGAAGCTTTCTTT. This translates into CASSYSMSGTEAFF.